One and the same sample provided the 9 T cell receptor beta chains below, sequenced in a study of blood T cell repertoires in COVID-19. Repertoires were generated with immunoSEQ multiplex PCR, while TCRdb's copy carries only in-frame clones and drops some. The table lists under 250,000 clones, 75% to 90% of them singletons, with 3% to 4% in the top ten. Sequencing was carried out using PBMCs or T cells enriched from blood (not recorded which). These TCRs come from a woman in her late teens or twenties in a cohort exposed to, infected with or recovered from COVID-19 (not recorded which).

This chain joins TRBV4-1 and TRBJ1-2; D is uncertain. The V end lost 7 bases, the J end lost 4 bases, and 19 bases lay between the germline ends. This CDR3 region has 15 residues. The germline gives CDR1 MGHRA, CDR2 YSYEKL. This CDR3 reads CASTLDTVNGYGYTF. The CDR3 DNA reads as TGCGCCAGCACCCTCGACACAGTTAACGGCTATGGCTACACCTTC.

The chain's CDR3 is CASSLDSRGGEQYF. Here the CDR3 DNA reads TGTGCCAGCAGCTTAGATTCTAGAGGTGGCGAGCAGTACTTC. The gene calls are TRBV11-2 and TRBJ2-7, with D unclear. The CDR3 is 14 amino acids. V was trimmed by 0 bases and J by 6 bases, leaving 12 bases between them. CDR1 is SGHAT and CDR2 is FQNNGV in the germline V gene.

The chain combines TRBV9 with TRBJ2-3, with D hard to call. There are 14 residues in the CDR3. V was clipped by 0 bases and J by 2 bases, with 7 bases between them. Germline V CDR1 and CDR2: SGDLS, YYNGEE. In nucleotides, the CDR3 is TGTGCCAGCAGCGTAGATGTACTCACAGATACGCAGTATTTT. Translated: CASSVDVLTDTQYF.

This rearrangement joins TRBV7-3 to TRBJ2-2; 9 nucleotides line up with TRBD2. Germline lookup yields CDR1 SGHTA and CDR2 FQGTGA. CDR3 length equals 15 residues. Trimming removed 3 bases from V and 1 base from J; junction bases left unmatched: 0. CDR3 DNA: TGTGCCAGCAGCTTGCGGGAGGGGAACACCGGGGAGCTGTTTTTT. Translating it yields CASSLREGNTGELFF.

The table lists this clone with a few counts. The chain joins TRBV5-4 to TRBJ1-2, with TRBD1 identical over 7 bases. The V and J ends lost 2 bases and 4 bases, in that order; junction bases with no gene match: 5. The CDR3 runs to 14 residues. CDR1 and CDR2 from the germline V gene are SGHNT and YYREEE (reference sequence). The CDR3 DNA follows: TGTGCCAGCAGCTTCGAGGGGGCGGGCTATGGCTACACCTTC. It is translated as CASSFEGAGYGYTF.

This clone turned up a few times. V usage is TRBV7-9 and J usage is TRBJ1-2; 7 bases are shared with TRBD1. Germline-derived CDR1 and CDR2 are SEHNR and FQNEAQ (reference sequence). The ends lost 4 bases at V and 2 bases at J; junction bases unmatched: 7. CDR3 length equals 15 residues. The CDR3 sequence: CASSSQGMLNYGYTF. The CDR3 nucleotides are TGTGCCAGCAGCTCACAGGGGATGTTAAACTATGGCTACACCTTC. Filled out from reference TRBV7-9 and TRBJ1-2, the complete variable domain reads DTGVSQNPRHKITKRGQNVTFRCDPISEHNRLYWYRQTLGQGPEFLTYFQNEAQLEKSRLLSDRFSAERPKGSFSTLEIQRTEQGDSAMYLCASSSQGMLNYGYTFGSGTRLTVV.

The chain employs TRBV2 and TRBJ1-5, with 7 bases that match TRBD1. CDR3 length: 14 amino acids. Germline CDR1 and CDR2: SNHLY and FYNNEI. V dropped 4 bases and J dropped 7; count of bases not matched to a gene: 7. CDR3 region: CASSVDRVEQPQHF. CDR3 in DNA: TGTGCCAGCAGTGTTGACAGGGTAGAGCAGCCCCAGCATTTT. Combining the CDR3 with reference TRBV2 and TRBJ1-5 gives the whole variable domain EPEVTQTPSHQVTQMGQEVILRCVPISNHLYFYWYRQILGQKVEFLVSFYNNEISEKSEIFDDQFSVERPDGSNFTLKIRSTKLEDSAMYFCASSVDRVEQPQHFGDGTRLSIL.

V usage is TRBV12-3 or TRBV12-4 and J usage is TRBJ2-1; 8 bases match TRBD2. After removal of 5 bases from V and 12 bases from J, the junction contained 9 bases not matched to a gene. This CDR3 contains 13 residues. The CDR3 is CASSLGARGVQFF. Written as DNA, the CDR3 is TGTGCCAGCAGTCTAGGGGCGCGGGGGGTGCAGTTCTTC.

This clone was detected only once. The chain links TRBV11-2 to TRBJ2-7; D possibly corresponds to TRBD1 (6 bases). Deletions cut 5 bases from V and 7 bases from J, with 21 bases between. This CDR3 is built from 15 residues. The germline V gene encodes CDR1 SGHAT and CDR2 FQNNGV. The CDR3 protein is CASSPVMRTVKEQYF. Written as DNA, the CDR3 is TGTGCCAGCAGCCCGGTGATGAGGACAGTTAAAGAGCAGTACTTC. Filled out from reference TRBV11-2 and TRBJ2-7, the complete variable domain reads EAGVAQSPRYKIIEKRQSVAFWCNPISGHATLYWYQQILGQGPKLLIQFQNNGVVDDSQLPKDRFSAERLKGVDSTLKIQPAKLEDSAVYLCASSPVMRTVKEQYFGPGTRLTVT.